The 27 T cell receptor delta chains below were found in one sample sequenced in a study of gamma-delta chains in newborns, infants, children. TCRdb applied CATT to the reads for clone calling. This table holds about 3,100 delta-chain clones, 3% to 5% found once. The material sequenced was blood. These receptors were taken from a child who was a newborn, infant or young child, either healthy, febrile or measles-vaccinated (not recorded which).

This clone has only a few counts. This DNA's translation differs at residue 15 from TCRdb's protein, which comes from a much larger clone; a read error is likely, and the protein shown is translated from the DNA. The chain has TRDV2 and TRDJ2; TRDD3 matches 7 bases. This CDR3 is built from 18 residues. Germline V gene sequence: CDR1 GEAIGNYY, CDR2 EKD. The DNA of the CDR3 is TGTGCCTGTGACCTATTACTGGGGCCAGACCATTTGACAGCACATCTCTTCTTT. This encodes CACDLLLGPDHLTAHLFF.

This clone came up a few times. This likely traces to a read error, being one base from a far larger clone. Distinct nucleotide sequences in the sample also encode this CDR3. V gene TRDV2 combines with J gene TRDJ2; 8 nucleotides align to TRDD3. The CDR3 sequence is 17 residues long. The V gene's germline CDR1 is GEAIGNYY and CDR2 EKD. J gave up 2 bases and V 4 bases, and 11 bases lay outside the gene matches. In DNA form, the CDR3 reads TGTGCCTGTGATCACACTGGGGGCCACGCCTTGACAGCACAACTCTTCTTT. Protein product: CACDHTGGHALTAQLFF.

This clone is medium-sized in the sample. This clone may be a read error of a much larger clone one base away. Additional DNA sequences in this sample encode the identical CDR3. This chain connects TRDV2 to TRDJ1; 9 nucleotides line up with TRDD3. CDR1 and CDR2 from the germline V gene are GEAIGNYY and EKD. The CDR3 runs to 13 residues. The DNA of the CDR3 is TGTGCCTGTGAGGGGATACGCGCCGATAAACTCATCTTC. This encodes CACEGIRADKLIF.

This clone is medium-sized in the sample. V gene TRDV2 combines with J gene TRDJ3, with TRDD3 identical over 8 bases. The J segment lost 0 bases and the V segment lost 0 bases, leaving 9 bases of the junction unmatched. Looked up from germline, CDR1 is GEAIGNYY and CDR2 is EKD. The CDR3 totals 20 residues. The CDR3 DNA is TGTGCCTGTGACACCGGAGGATGGGGGATGCCCTCCTGGGACACCCGACAGATGTTTTTC. Its translation: CACDTGGWGMPSWDTRQMFF.

The table lists this clone with a few counts. J is TRDJ3 and V is TRDV2; 11 nucleotides line up with TRDD3. Germline values: CDR1 GEAIGNYY, CDR2 EKD. This CDR3 is built from 21 residues. J was trimmed by 0 bases and V by 4 bases; bases with no gene match: 13. The CDR3 here is CACDFVLGDKTSSWDTRQMFF. CDR3 DNA sequence: TGTGCCTGTGATTTTGTACTGGGGGATAAGACCAGCTCCTGGGACACCCGACAGATGTTTTTC.

With respect to this clone: This probably arose from a read error, given a far larger clone one base away. The sample carries other DNA sequences with the same CDR3. The V gene is TRDV2, the J gene TRDJ2; TRDD3 matches at 10 bases. CDR1 and CDR2 from the germline V gene are GEAIGNYY and EKD. This CDR3 has 15 residues. The CDR3: CACDTLGDLTAQLFF. The CDR3 DNA reads as TGTGCCTGTGACACACTGGGGGATTTGACAGCTCAACTCTTCTTT.

As regards this clone: This could be a read error, since a much larger clone is one nucleotide away. Other DNA sequences from this sample encode an identical CDR3 as well. The chain employs TRDV2 and TRDJ3, with TRDD3 matching over 8 bases. The V gene's germline CDR1 is GEAIGNYY and CDR2 EKD. Germline trimming cut 0 bases from V and 0 bases from J; bases unmatched to any gene: 12. The CDR3 is made up of 21 amino acids. The chain's CDR3 is CACDTTPTGGYFSWDTRQMFF. The DNA of the CDR3 is TGTGCCTGTGACACCACTCCGACTGGGGGGTACTTCTCCTGGGACACCCGACAGATGTTTTTC.

About this clone: One end of the junction varies from germline; a read error may be responsible. The V call is TRDV2, the J call TRDJ3, with D maybe TRDD3 (6 bases). The CDR3 is 17 amino acids. Per germline, CDR1 GEAIGNYY and CDR2 EKD. CDR3 sequence reads: CACDTMGSSWGTRQMFF. The CDR3 nucleotides are TGTGCCTGTGACACGATGGGGAGCTCCTGGGGCACCCGACAGATGTTTTTC.

This clone has only a few counts. TCRdb's protein, taken from a much larger clone, differs from this DNA's translation at residue 16, likely owing to a read error; the protein displayed comes from the DNA. This CDR3 is CACDTGGFYSWDTRQTFF. The CDR3 bases are TGTGCCTGTGACACCGGGGGCTTCTACTCCTGGGACACCCGACAGACGTTTTTC. This rearrangement joins TRDV2 to TRDJ3, with a possible D match to TRDD3 (5 bases). Germline loops: CDR1 GEAIGNYY, CDR2 EKD. The CDR3 runs to 18 residues.

Comment on this clone: This is likely an artifact of a read error, given a far larger clone one base away. The chain recombines TRDV3 with TRDJ2, with a tentative D call TRDD3 (5 bases). The J gene was missing in TCRdb and was found by matching the end of the DNA to germline. Germline V gives CDR1 TVYSNPD, CDR2 GDNSRS (reference sequence). The V and J ends lost 4 bases and 4 bases respectively, with 10 bases between them. The CDR3 has 12 amino acids. The CDR3 sequence is CACGERTAQLFF. The CDR3 nucleotides read TGTGCCTGTGGGGAACGGACAGCACAACTCTTCTTT.

By its share, this clone is medium-sized. This chain uses TRDV2 with TRDJ3; TRDD3 matches 9 bases. This CDR3 is built from 19 residues. Trimming took 3 bases from V and 1 from J; bases not matched to a gene: 9. Per the germline V gene, CDR1 is GEAIGNYY and CDR2 is EKD. Here the CDR3 reads CACDFVLGDSSWDTRQMFF. Here the CDR3 DNA reads TGTGCCTGTGACTTCGTACTGGGGGACTCTTCCTGGGACACCCGACAGATGTTTTTC.

This clone has only a few counts. A clone one base away is much larger, so this may be a read error. This chain uses TRDV2 with TRDJ3; TRDD3 matches at 7 bases. V trimming: 0 bases; J trimming: 0 bases; junction bases outside the gene matches: 10. The V gene's germline CDR1 is GEAIGNYY and CDR2 EKD. CDR3 size: 20 residues. The CDR3, as DNA: TGTGCCTGTGACACCGTCTGGGGGTTAAAGAGCTCCTGGGACACCCGACAGATGTTTTTC. The encoded protein is CACDTVWGLKSSWDTRQMFF.

This clone was seen only a few times. TCRdb assigns this DNA the protein of a much larger clone, which departs from its translation at residue 4; this likely reflects a read error, and the protein shown comes from translating the DNA. V usage is TRDV2 and J usage is TRDJ3, with 11 bases identical to TRDD3. The V gene's germline CDR1 is GEAIGNYY and CDR2 EKD. Germline trimming cut 5 bases from V and 5 bases from J; bases unmatched to any gene: 4. The CDR3 totals 16 residues. The CDR3 loop reads CACGVLGDRDTRQMFF. The CDR3 DNA sequence: TGTGCCTGTGGCGTACTGGGGGATAGGGACACCCGACAGATGTTTTTC.

Remarks on this clone: One junction end does not reproduce the germline sequence, and a read error may be involved. This chain joins TRDV2 and TRDJ3, with 7 bases that match TRDD3. This CDR3 has 20 amino acids. Per germline, CDR1 GEAIGNYY and CDR2 EKD. The CDR3: CACDSTGDHFLPWDTRQMFF. The CDR3 DNA follows: TGCGCCTGTGACAGTACTGGGGATCATTTTCTTCCCTGGGACACCCGACAGATGTTTTTC.

With respect to this clone: This sequence may be a read error, since a much larger clone differs from it by one base. J is TRDJ3 and V is TRDV2; 12 bases agree with TRDD3. Assignment of the J gene here rests on matching the DNA to germline, because TCRdb gives none. Germline V gene sequence: CDR1 GEAIGNYY, CDR2 EKD. The CDR3 has 23 amino acids. This CDR3 reads CACDTLPPGGYDLSSRDTRQMFF. The CDR3 region has the DNA TGTGCCTGTGACACCCTACCCCCTGGGGGATACGACCTAAGCTCCCGGGACACCCGACAGATGTTTTTC.

A remark on this clone: A read error may account for a junction end that differs from germline. The chain is built from TRDV2 and TRDJ3; tentatively, D is TRDD3 (5 bases). The CDR3 spans 17 residues. CDR1 and CDR2 from the germline V gene are GEAIGNYY and EKD. The CDR3 region is CSCDGIRSSWDTRQTFF. As DNA, the CDR3 is TGTTCCTGTGACGGGATCAGGAGCTCCTGGGACACCCGACAGACGTTTTTC.

This clone was seen more than once but under ten times. A read error likely explains why the TCRdb protein, taken from a much larger clone, differs from this DNA's translation at residue 10; the protein shown is translated from the DNA. This chain joins TRDV2 and TRDJ3, with 11 bases matching TRDD3. This CDR3 is built from 18 residues. The V and J ends lost 3 bases and 2 bases, in that order; junction bases with no gene match: 5. CDR1 is GEAIGNYY and CDR2 is EKD in the germline V gene. CDR3 sequence: CACDLLGDIPWDTRQMFF. The CDR3 DNA is TGTGCCTGTGACTTACTGGGGGATATCCCCTGGGACACCCGACAGATGTTTTTC.

This clone occurred a few times. With a far larger clone one base away, a read error is the likely cause. This chain uses TRDV2 with TRDJ3, with 13 bases lining up with TRDD3. Per the germline V gene, CDR1 is GEAIGNYY and CDR2 is EKD. This CDR3 contains 18 residues. This chain's CDR3 is CARDTGGYGSWDTRQMFF. The CDR3 DNA is TGTGCCCGTGACACTGGGGGATACGGCTCCTGGGACACCCGACAGATGTTTTTC.

This clone occurred a few times. The TCRdb record carries a much larger clone's protein, which differs from this DNA's translation at residue 3; a read error is the likely cause, and the protein listed here is the DNA translation. V is TRDV2 and J is TRDJ3, with 11 nucleotides matching TRDD3. Germline CDR1 and CDR2: GEAIGNYY and EKD. The CDR3 runs to 18 residues. Here the CDR3 reads CAYDLLGDNSWDTRQMFF. For the CDR3, the DNA is TGTGCCTATGACCTACTGGGGGATAACTCCTGGGACACCCGACAGATGTTTTTC.

In this sample, this clone turned up a few times. TCRdb has a much larger clone's protein, which differs at residue 8 from the translation of this DNA, likely because of a read error; what is shown is the protein translated from the DNA. The gene calls are TRDV2 and TRDJ3; the D gene is possibly TRDD3 (5 bases). Germline V gene sequence: CDR1 GEAIGNYY, CDR2 EKD. V lost 2 bases, J lost 0 bases, and 10 bases lay in between. The CDR3 spans 17 residues. The CDR3 DNA sequence: TGTGCCTGTGACAGTACTGGTTACTCCTGGGACACCCGACAGATGTTTTTC. It specifies CACDSTGYSWDTRQMFF.

For this clone: A much larger clone lies a single base off, so this may be a read error. The sample contains more than one DNA sequence encoding this CDR3. The chain carries TRDV2 and TRDJ1; 13 bases are a match to TRDD3. There are 14 residues in the CDR3. In germline, CDR1 is GEAIGNYY, CDR2 EKD. The CDR3 here is CACDTGGYADKLIF. DNA of the CDR3: TGTGCCTGCGACACTGGGGGATACGCCGATAAACTCATCTTT.

As regards this clone: This may be a read error, as it is one base from a much larger clone. Other DNA sequences in the same sample also yield this CDR3. The chain combines TRDV2 with TRDJ3, with D perhaps matching TRDD3 (6 bases). The V end lost 3 bases, the J end lost 0 bases, and 20 bases lay between the germline ends. Germline V lookup: CDR1 GEAIGNYY, CDR2 EKD. CDR3 length equals 20 residues. In DNA, the CDR3 is TGTGCCTGTGACCCACTACTGGGTGATACGAGCTCCTGGGACACCCGACAGATGTTTTTC. This gives the protein CACDPLLGDTSSWDTRQMFF.

A remark on this clone: The protein TCRdb lists belongs to a much larger clone and differs from this DNA's translation at residue 10, which points to a read error; the protein shown is made from the DNA. V is TRDV2 and J is TRDJ3; 7 bases align to TRDD3. This CDR3 is built from 18 residues. CDR1 and CDR2 from the germline V gene are GEAIGNYY and EKD. Trimming removed 0 bases from V and 2 bases from J; junction bases left unmatched: 6. CDR3 sequence (DNA): TGTGCCTGTGACACCGGGGGATCCAGCACCTGGGACACCCGACAGATGTTTTTC. It translates to CACDTGGSSTWDTRQMFF.

On this clone: Given a far larger clone just one base away, this is likely a sequencing read error. V gene TRDV2 combines with J gene TRDJ3; 13 bases are a match to TRDD3. The J gene is absent in TCRdb and was assigned here via DNA matching to germline. The CDR3 totals 20 residues. Looked up from germline, CDR1 is GEAIGNYY and CDR2 is EKD. The CDR3 region is CACDVLGDTLSSRDTRQMFF. The CDR3 nucleotides read TGTGCCTGTGACGTACTGGGGGATACGCTAAGCTCCAGGGACACCCGACAGATGTTTTTC.

This clone has just a few counts. This may be a read error, as it is one base from a much larger clone. The same CDR3 arises from other DNA sequences in this sample as well. V is TRDV2 and J is TRDJ2; 7 positions match TRDD3. The CDR3 totals 14 residues. Per the germline V gene, CDR1 is GEAIGNYY and CDR2 is EKD. The CDR3 nucleotides are TGTGCCTGTGACACCGGGGGATTGACAGCGCAACTCTTCTTT. Translating it yields CACDTGGLTAQLFF.

A few counts support this clone. This may arise from a read error, as a much more abundant clone is one base away. At the DNA level, this CDR3 is encoded by other sequences in the same sample as well. This sequence joins TRDV2 and TRDJ3; TRDD3 matches at 7 bases. The germline V gene has CDR1 GEAIGNYY and CDR2 EKD. The CDR3 loop spans 19 amino acids. The CDR3 sequence: CACDTLGETSSWDTRQMFF. As DNA, the CDR3 is TGTGCCTGTGACACATTGGGGGAGACAAGCTCCTGGGACACCCGGCAGATGTTTTTC.

Regarding this clone: The protein in TCRdb stems from a much larger clone and differs at residue 9 from this DNA's translation, likely a read error; here the protein is translated from the DNA. The CDR3 nucleotides are TGTGCCTGTGACACCCTTGGGGGAGCTACAGCACAACTCTTCTTT. This gives the protein CACDTLGGATAQLFF. The chain is built from TRDV2 and TRDJ2; 7 bases are shared with TRDD3. The CDR3 is 15 residues long. J gave up 5 bases and V 0 bases, and 5 bases lay outside the gene matches. Germline V gene data show CDR1 as GEAIGNYY and CDR2 as EKD.